The clone carrying this T cell receptor beta chain came up once. Its antigen is undetermined. The sample originates from a study of STAT3 mutations in large granular lymphocyte leukemia. The CDR3 has 15 residues. Trimming removed 0 bases from V and 1 base from J; junction bases left unmatched: 3. Germline values: CDR1 GTSNPN, CDR2 SVGIG (reference sequence). Study-wide points: Every T-cell large granular lymphocyte leukemia patient had at least one immunodominant TCR beta clonotype. Sampling intervals varied between patients and samples.

Each sample's TCRbeta library yielded on average about 38,000 productive templates. Produced via immunoSEQ multiplex PCR; TCRdb's table is partial and in-frame only. Of 13,000 or so clones in the sample, over 75% were seen once. This TCR derives from a human donor with T large granular lymphocyte leukemia. Some clones in this sample may be carry-over from other donors' samples. The rearrangement uses TRBV30 and TRBJ2-5; 9 nucleotides match TRBD1. Sequenced input: PBMCs. The CDR3 protein is CAWSVGTGLQETQYF. CDR3 sequence (DNA): TGTGCCTGGAGTGTGGGGACAGGGCTCCAAGAGACCCAGTACTTC.